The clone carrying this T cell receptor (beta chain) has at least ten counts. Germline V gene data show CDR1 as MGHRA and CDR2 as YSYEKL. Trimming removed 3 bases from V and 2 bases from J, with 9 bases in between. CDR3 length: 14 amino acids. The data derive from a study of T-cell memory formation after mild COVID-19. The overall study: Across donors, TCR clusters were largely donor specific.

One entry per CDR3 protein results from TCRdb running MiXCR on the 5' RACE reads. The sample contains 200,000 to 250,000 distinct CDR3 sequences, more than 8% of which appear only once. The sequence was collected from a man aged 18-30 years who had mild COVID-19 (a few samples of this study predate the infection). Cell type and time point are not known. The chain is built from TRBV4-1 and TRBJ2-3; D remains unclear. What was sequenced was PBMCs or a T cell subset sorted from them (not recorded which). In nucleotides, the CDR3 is TGCGCCAGCAGCCAGGGCGTCACCACAGATACGCAGTATTTT. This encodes CASSQGVTTDTQYF.